The rows below give T cell receptor beta chains drawn from one sample of a study of technical replicates of blood from several donors. TCRdb's table, derived via immunoSEQ multiplex PCR, lists solely in-frame clones and lacks some. The data contain 15,000 to 20,000 clones, around nine tenths of them singletons. Input material: PBMCs. Every receptor here comes from a human donor in good health. Each CDR3 is given with its conserved first and last residue. A D gene is named only where the DNA matches it firmly. Clone size is not always given. Where it is, it says once, few, many or a class for expanded clones.

D gene	J gene	clone size	V gene	CDR3 DNA	CDR3 protein
-	TRBJ1-5	-	TRBV12-5	TGTGCTAGTGGCACCGGGACACCGCAGTCTGTTTTCGATCAGCCCCAGCATTTT	CASGTGTPQSVFDQPQHF
TRBD1	TRBJ2-7	-	TRBV2	TGTGCCAGCAGCGGACAGGGGGGTCTCTACGAGCAGTACTTC	CASSGQGGLYEQYF
TRBD1	TRBJ1-1	-	TRBV30	TGTGCCTGGCGGGACAGCCACTTTGAAGCTTTCTTT	CAWRDSHFEAFF
TRBD2	TRBJ2-5	once	TRBV6-5	TGTGCCAGCAGTTACACTAGCGGGAGCCGGGAGACCCAGTACTTC	CASSYTSGSRETQYF
-	TRBJ1-2	-	TRBV5-4	TGTGCCAGCAGCTCCCGAGACAGCTCCCTGATCTATGGCTACACCTTC	CASSSRDSSLIYGYTF
TRBD1	TRBJ1-5	-	TRBV7-8	TGTGCCAGCAGCTTAGCGAGGACAGGGTCTCAGCCCCAGCATTTT	CASSLARTGSQPQHF
TRBD2	TRBJ2-2	once	TRBV2	TGTGCCAGCAGTCTGGGACTAGCGGGAGTCGGGGAGCTGTTTTTT	CASSLGLAGVGELFF
-	TRBJ2-7	-	TRBV19	TGTGCCAGTAGTATGGGCAGGAACTACGAGCAGTACTTC	CASSMGRNYEQYF
TRBD1	TRBJ2-1	-	TRBV9	TGTGCCAGCAGCCCCCACACGGGACAGTCCTACAATGAGCAGTTCTTC	CASSPHTGQSYNEQFF
-	TRBJ2-1	-	TRBV11-2	TGTGCCAGCAGCTTAAACCCGGACAGAGGGCAGTTCTTC	CASSLNPDRGQFF
-	TRBJ1-2	-	TRBV9	TGTGCCAGCAGCGTAGCGGTAAACTATGGCTACACCTTC	CASSVAVNYGYTF
-	TRBJ2-5	-	TRBV18	TGTGCCAGCTCACCCCACGGAGAAGAGACCCAGTACTTC	CASSPHGEETQYF
TRBD1	TRBJ2-2	-	TRBV9	TGTGCCAGCAGCGTGACAGGGGGCGCCGGGGAGCTGTTTTTT	CASSVTGGAGELFF
-	TRBJ2-5	-	TRBV7-8	TGTGCCAGCAGGGGAGGTGGGGAGACCCAGTACTTC	CASRGGGETQYF
-	TRBJ1-4	-	TRBV28	TGTGCCAGCGAAACCAGCGGGGGAAAACTGTTTTTT	CASETSGGKLFF
-	TRBJ2-3	-	TRBV25-1	TGTGCCAGCAGTGAACGAGCGGGCATCACAGATACGCAGTATTTT	CASSERAGITDTQYF
-	TRBJ2-4	-	TRBV14	TGTGCCAGCAGCCAAGACGAGCTGACAGGAACCAAAAACATTCAGTACTTC	CASSQDELTGTKNIQYF
-	TRBJ2-1	once	TRBV7-3	TGTGCCAGCACTCGGTCCTACAATGAGCAGTTCTTC	CASTRSYNEQFF
-	TRBJ2-7	-	TRBV5-1	TGCGCCAGCAGCTTTGAGACGCGGGCTCCCTACGAGCAGTACTTC	CASSFETRAPYEQYF
-	TRBJ2-5	-	TRBV19	TGTGCCAGTAGTGTCAGGGGCGGGGAGACCCAGTACTTC	CASSVRGGETQYF
-	TRBJ2-2	-	TRBV7-9	TGTGCCAGCAGCTTTCAAACCGGGGAGCTGTTTTTT	CASSFQTGELFF
TRBD2	TRBJ2-2	-	TRBV11-3	TGTGCCAGCAGCTTAGCCCGGGGGGGAACCGGGGAGCTGTTTTTT	CASSLARGGTGELFF
TRBD2	TRBJ2-5	-	TRBV5-1	TGCGCCAGCAGCTCCACTACTAGCGGGAGGTCTCTCTTATACTTC	CASSSTTSGRSLLYF
-	TRBJ2-7	few	TRBV27	TGTGCCAGCAGCCCAACAGCAGCAGGGGAGCAGTACTTC	CASSPTAAGEQYF
TRBD2	TRBJ2-7	-	TRBV4-2	TGTGCCAGCAGCCAACAGCTAGCGGGGGTCTACGAGCAGTACTTC	CASSQQLAGVYEQYF
TRBD1	TRBJ1-1	-	TRBV2	TGTGCCAGCAGTGCAGGGGGTCTGGTTACTGAAGCTTTCTTT	CASSAGGLVTEAFF
TRBD2	TRBJ2-3	-	TRBV7-9	TGTGCCAGCAGCTCCCAACCTAGCGGCCATTCGGTGACAGATACGCAGTATTTT	CASSSQPSGHSVTDTQYF
-	TRBJ2-1	-	TRBV28	TGTGCCAGCAGTTTCAGTTACAATGAGCAGTTCTTC	CASSFSYNEQFF
TRBD1	TRBJ2-7	-	TRBV6-5	TGTGCCAGCAGTTACGAGGGGGCGTCTGGCTACGAGCAGTACTTC	CASSYEGASGYEQYF
TRBD1	TRBJ1-4	-	TRBV19	TGTGTCACGTCCCGGGACAGTGCGGGCGAAAAACTGTTTTTT	CVTSRDSAGEKLFF
-	TRBJ2-7	-	TRBV18	TGTGCCAGCTCACCCGGACAGTCCTACGAGCAGTACTTC	CASSPGQSYEQYF
-	TRBJ1-2	-	TRBV20-1	TGCAGTGCAGCCCATTCCTATGGCTACACCTTC	CSAAHSYGYTF
-	TRBJ2-2	-	TRBV5-1	TGCGCCAGCAGGGGGCGCACCGGGGAGCTGTTTTTT	CASRGRTGELFF
-	TRBJ2-7	-	TRBV9	TGTGCCAGCAGCGCCCCGACAGGCGCGAGCTCCTACGAGCAGTACTTC	CASSAPTGASSYEQYF
TRBD1	TRBJ1-5	-	TRBV6-5	TGTGCCAGCAGTCCTACAGGGGGGAATCAGCCCCAGCATTTT	CASSPTGGNQPQHF
-	TRBJ1-1	-	TRBV18	TGTGCCAGCTCACCAGGAATACGGGGGGCTTTCTTT	CASSPGIRGAFF
TRBD2	TRBJ2-3	-	TRBV30	TGTGCCTGGAGACGCGGGGGGTTGACAGATACGCAGTATTTT	CAWRRGGLTDTQYF
-	TRBJ1-5	-	TRBV29-1	TGCAGCGTTGGTGGGGAGGGTCAGCCCCAGCATTTT	CSVGGEGQPQHF
-	TRBJ1-4	-	TRBV5-1	TGCGCCAGCAGCTCGACCGCGGTCTCGGCTAATGAAAAACTGTTTTTT	CASSSTAVSANEKLFF
-	TRBJ2-7	-	TRBV19	TGTGCCAGTAGTATAGCTCTCGGCCAGACATACGAGCAGTACTTC	CASSIALGQTYEQYF
-	TRBJ1-1	-	TRBV10-1	TGCGCCAGCAGTAAGGACAGTTCAAACACTGAAGCTTTCTTT	CASSKDSSNTEAFF
TRBD1	TRBJ2-7	-	TRBV28	TGTGCCAGCACTAAGACAGGGGCCTCCTACGAGCAGTACTTC	CASTKTGASYEQYF
-	TRBJ1-3	-	TRBV9	TGTGCCAGCAGCCGGAAAAACGGGGACACCATATATTTT	CASSRKNGDTIYF
TRBD1	TRBJ1-1	-	TRBV5-1	TGCGCCAGCAGCTTGGCCAGGGGGGCACCGAACACTGAAGCTTTCTTT	CASSLARGAPNTEAFF
TRBD2	TRBJ2-7	-	TRBV6-1	TGTGCCAGCAGTGAAGCGTCTAGCGGGACCTACGAGCAGTACTTC	CASSEASSGTYEQYF
-	TRBJ2-3	-	TRBV9	TGTGCCAGCAGCGTAGAGGCCAGGGCAGATACGCAGTATTTT	CASSVEARADTQYF
TRBD1	TRBJ2-2	-	TRBV18	TGTGCCAGCTCACCACGACAGGGCTCAGCCGGGGAGCTGTTTTTT	CASSPRQGSAGELFF
TRBD2	TRBJ2-2	-	TRBV11-3	TGTGCCAGCAGCCAACTAGCGTTCACCGGGGAGCTGTTTTTT	CASSQLAFTGELFF
TRBD1	TRBJ1-1	few	TRBV7-9	TGTGCCAGCAGCCCCCAGACAGGGGGGGCTTTCTTT	CASSPQTGGAFF
-	TRBJ2-7	-	TRBV5-1	TGCGCCAGCAGGCTCCCCGGCGGGGCTTCCTACGAGCAGTACTTC	CASRLPGGASYEQYF
-	TRBJ2-7	-	TRBV19	TGTGCCAGTAGTATCCGGGCAGGGCTCCTCGAGCAGTACTTC	CASSIRAGLLEQYF